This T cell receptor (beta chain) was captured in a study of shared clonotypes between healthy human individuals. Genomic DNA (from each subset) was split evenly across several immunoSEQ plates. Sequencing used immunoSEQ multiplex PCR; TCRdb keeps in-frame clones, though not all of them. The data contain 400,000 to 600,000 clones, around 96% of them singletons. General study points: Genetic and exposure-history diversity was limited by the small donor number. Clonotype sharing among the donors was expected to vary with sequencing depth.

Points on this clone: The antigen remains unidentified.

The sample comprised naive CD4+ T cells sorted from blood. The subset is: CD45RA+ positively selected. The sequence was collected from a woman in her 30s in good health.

The CDR3 DNA sequence: TGTGCCAGCCTAGGGGGTCACACCTACAATGAGCAGTTCTTC. Amino acid sequence: CASLGGHTYNEQFF. The chain carries TRBV7-9 and TRBJ2-1; maybe TRBD1 (6 bases). V was clipped by 8 bases and J by 2 bases, with 13 bases between them. This CDR3 contains 14 residues. The germline V gene has CDR1 SEHNR and CDR2 FQNEAQ (reference sequence). The full variable domain, in which reference TRBV7-9 and TRBJ2-1 provide the parts outside the CDR3, is DTGVSQNPRHKITKRGQNVTFRCDPISEHNRLYWYRQTLGQGPEFLTYFQNEAQLEKSRLLSDRFSAERPKGSFSTLEIQRTEQGDSAMYLCASLGGHTYNEQFFGPGTRLTVL.